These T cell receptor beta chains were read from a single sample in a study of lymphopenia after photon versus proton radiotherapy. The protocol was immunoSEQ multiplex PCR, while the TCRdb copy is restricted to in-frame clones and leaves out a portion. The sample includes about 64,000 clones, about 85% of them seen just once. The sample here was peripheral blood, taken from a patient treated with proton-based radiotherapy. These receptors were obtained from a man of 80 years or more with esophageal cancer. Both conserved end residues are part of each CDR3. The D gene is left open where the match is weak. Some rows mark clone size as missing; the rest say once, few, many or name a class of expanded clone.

CDR3 DNA: TGCGCCAGCAGCCTTAGGGGGAAAAACACAGATACGCAGTATTTT
CDR3 protein: CASSLRGKNTDTQYF
clone size: .
D gene: .
J gene: TRBJ2-3
V gene: TRBV4-1

CDR3 DNA: TGTGCCAGCAGGGAGAACAGGGGGCGGTTCTATGGCTACACCTTC
CDR3 protein: CASRENRGRFYGYTF
clone size: .
D gene: TRBD1
J gene: TRBJ1-2
V gene: TRBV7-2

CDR3 DNA: TGTGCCTGGAGTAGGGACAGGCCTCGTGGCTACACCTTC
CDR3 protein: CAWSRDRPRGYTF
clone size: .
D gene: TRBD1
J gene: TRBJ1-2
V gene: TRBV30

CDR3 DNA: TGTGCCACAAAGCGGGAGCTGATGACAGATACGCAGTATTTT
CDR3 protein: CATKRELMTDTQYF
clone size: .
D gene: TRBD2
J gene: TRBJ2-3
V gene: TRBV19

CDR3 DNA: TGTGCCAGCAGTCCAGGAGAGGAACCCAATGAAAAACTGTTTTTT
CDR3 protein: CASSPGEEPNEKLFF
clone size: .
D gene: .
J gene: TRBJ1-4
V gene: TRBV11-3

CDR3 DNA: TGTGCCAGCAGCTTGGAGTTGATCTACGAGCAGTACTTC
CDR3 protein: CASSLELIYEQYF
clone size: .
D gene: .
J gene: TRBJ2-7
V gene: TRBV5-5

CDR3 DNA: TGTGCCAGCAGCGCCGGGACAGGTTATTCCTACGAGCAGTACTTC
CDR3 protein: CASSAGTGYSYEQYF
clone size: .
D gene: TRBD1
J gene: TRBJ2-7
V gene: TRBV5-4

CDR3 DNA: TGTGCCAGCAGCTTGATGGAGACCCAGTACTTC
CDR3 protein: CASSLMETQYF
clone size: .
D gene: .
J gene: TRBJ2-5
V gene: TRBV7-9

CDR3 DNA: TGTGCCAGCAGCTTGGTGCCAGGGGCCTGGGAGACCCAGTACTTC
CDR3 protein: CASSLVPGAWETQYF
clone size: .
D gene: .
J gene: TRBJ2-5
V gene: TRBV5-8

CDR3 DNA: TGTGCCAGCACCGCACAGGCGGCCGCCTACGAGCAGTACTTC
CDR3 protein: CASTAQAAAYEQYF
clone size: .
D gene: .
J gene: TRBJ2-7
V gene: TRBV6-6

CDR3 DNA: TGCAGCGTGTCGGACTCATGGAGGTACGAGCAGTACTTC
CDR3 protein: CSVSDSWRYEQYF
clone size: once
D gene: .
J gene: TRBJ2-7
V gene: TRBV29-1

CDR3 DNA: TGCAGCGTTGAATGGGCGGGAGGAGAAAACGAGCAGTACTTC
CDR3 protein: CSVEWAGGENEQYF
clone size: .
D gene: TRBD2
J gene: TRBJ2-7
V gene: TRBV29-1

CDR3 DNA: TGTGCCAGAAGCTCCCCTAGGGGAGCTATTCTCTATGGCTACACCTTC
CDR3 protein: CARSSPRGAILYGYTF
clone size: once
D gene: .
J gene: TRBJ1-2
V gene: TRBV5-3

CDR3 DNA: TGCAGCGTAACGGGACTAGCGGGAGGGGGCTACGAGCAGTACTTC
CDR3 protein: CSVTGLAGGGYEQYF
clone size: once
D gene: TRBD2
J gene: TRBJ2-7
V gene: TRBV29-1

CDR3 DNA: TGTGCCGGAAGACTAGCGGGAGGGCCATGCACCGGGGAGCTGTTTTTT
CDR3 protein: CAGRLAGGPCTGELFF
clone size: .
D gene: .
J gene: TRBJ2-2
V gene: TRBV21-1

CDR3 DNA: TGCGCCAGCAGCTGGGGGCCAGGGGAAGGTCCCAATCAGCCCCAGCATTTT
CDR3 protein: CASSWGPGEGPNQPQHF
clone size: .
D gene: .
J gene: TRBJ1-5
V gene: TRBV5-1

CDR3 DNA: TGTGCCAGCAGCTTAGCCCGTGGGGGATCCTACGAGCAGTACTTC
CDR3 protein: CASSLARGGSYEQYF
clone size: .
D gene: .
J gene: TRBJ2-7
V gene: TRBV7-9

CDR3 DNA: TGTGCCAGCAGTGGGCAAGAGGGGGCGGGGGAGCAGTACTTC
CDR3 protein: CASSGQEGAGEQYF
clone size: .
D gene: .
J gene: TRBJ2-7
V gene: TRBV2

CDR3 DNA: TGTGCCAGCAGCAAAGGGGGACGAAACTATGGCTACACCTTC
CDR3 protein: CASSKGGRNYGYTF
clone size: once
D gene: .
J gene: TRBJ1-2
V gene: TRBV21-1

CDR3 DNA: TGTGCCAGCTCCCGGCTAGCGGGAGACTTGCAAGAGACCCAGTACTTC
CDR3 protein: CASSRLAGDLQETQYF
clone size: .
D gene: TRBD2
J gene: TRBJ2-5
V gene: TRBV18

CDR3 DNA: TGCGCCAGCAGCTTATTCCAGGGGTCCCACGAGCAGTACTTC
CDR3 protein: CASSLFQGSHEQYF
clone size: .
D gene: .
J gene: TRBJ2-7
V gene: TRBV5-1

CDR3 DNA: TGTGCCAGCAGCTTATTCGGGGGAACCAATGAGCAGTTCTTC
CDR3 protein: CASSLFGGTNEQFF
clone size: .
D gene: .
J gene: TRBJ2-1
V gene: TRBV7-2

CDR3 DNA: TGTGCCAGCAGCCAGGGTTTCGGCGCAACTAATGAAAAACTGTTTTTT
CDR3 protein: CASSQGFGATNEKLFF
clone size: .
D gene: .
J gene: TRBJ1-4
V gene: TRBV27

CDR3 DNA: TGTGCCAGCAGCGATGACAGTGAAGCTTTCTTT
CDR3 protein: CASSDDSEAFF
clone size: .
D gene: .
J gene: TRBJ1-1
V gene: TRBV5-5

CDR3 DNA: TGTGCCAGCAGCACACTAGCGGGAGCCTACGAGCAGTACTTC
CDR3 protein: CASSTLAGAYEQYF
clone size: .
D gene: TRBD2
J gene: TRBJ2-7
V gene: TRBV7-2

CDR3 DNA: TGCGCCAGCAGCGGTATACAGGGTTGGACCACTGAAGCTTTCTTT
CDR3 protein: CASSGIQGWTTEAFF
clone size: .
D gene: .
J gene: TRBJ1-1
V gene: TRBV5-1

CDR3 DNA: TGTGCCAGCAGCCCGAGCCGGGACAGTGAAACCTCTGGGGCCAACGTCCTGACTTTC
CDR3 protein: CASSPSRDSETSGANVLTF
clone size: .
D gene: TRBD1
J gene: TRBJ2-6
V gene: TRBV11-3

CDR3 DNA: TGTGCCAGCAGCGTAGGTGGCCGAGGGTATGAGACCCAGTACTTC
CDR3 protein: CASSVGGRGYETQYF
clone size: .
D gene: .
J gene: TRBJ2-5
V gene: TRBV9

CDR3 DNA: TGTGCCAGCGGGGGCCAATACAATGAGCAGTTCTTC
CDR3 protein: CASGGQYNEQFF
clone size: once
D gene: .
J gene: TRBJ2-1
V gene: TRBV19

CDR3 DNA: TGTGCCAGCAGTTTAGTGGACATGGCCGGGGAGCTGTTTTTT
CDR3 protein: CASSLVDMAGELFF
clone size: .
D gene: .
J gene: TRBJ2-2
V gene: TRBV27

CDR3 DNA: TGTGCCAGCAGTGAACAACAACCCTATAATTCACCCCTCCACTTT
CDR3 protein: CASSEQQPYNSPLHF
clone size: .
D gene: .
J gene: TRBJ1-6
V gene: TRBV2

CDR3 DNA: TGTGCCAGCAGCTTAGTTATGGGACAGGTGAACACTGAAGCTTTCTTT
CDR3 protein: CASSLVMGQVNTEAFF
clone size: few
D gene: TRBD1
J gene: TRBJ1-1
V gene: TRBV11-2

CDR3 DNA: TGTGCCAGCAGTGAAGTCGTGGGGAATCAGCCCCAGCATTTT
CDR3 protein: CASSEVVGNQPQHF
clone size: few
D gene: .
J gene: TRBJ1-5
V gene: TRBV2

CDR3 DNA: TGTGCCAGCAGCCTACAGGGGGCGGGGGGTTACGAGCAGTACTTC
CDR3 protein: CASSLQGAGGYEQYF
clone size: .
D gene: .
J gene: TRBJ2-7
V gene: TRBV5-4

CDR3 DNA: TGCGCCAGCAGCTTGAATCCAGGGTTAGGTGGCTACACCTTC
CDR3 protein: CASSLNPGLGGYTF
clone size: .
D gene: .
J gene: TRBJ1-2
V gene: TRBV5-1

CDR3 DNA: TGCGCCAGCAGCTTCGGGACAGGGAAAAACATTCAGTACTTC
CDR3 protein: CASSFGTGKNIQYF
clone size: .
D gene: TRBD1
J gene: TRBJ2-4
V gene: TRBV5-1

CDR3 DNA: TGCGCCAGCAGCCAAGACTGGCGCGGGCAGCAAGAGACCCAGTACTTC
CDR3 protein: CASSQDWRGQQETQYF
clone size: .
D gene: .
J gene: TRBJ2-5
V gene: TRBV4-3

CDR3 DNA: TGTGCCAGCAGTTACAAGGCGGACAGGGGCGGCCACTTT
CDR3 protein: CASSYKADRGGHF
clone size: few
D gene: TRBD1
J gene: TRBJ1-6
V gene: TRBV6-6

CDR3 DNA: TGCGCCAGCAGCCCTTCGACGGGAAATGAAAAACTGTTTTTT
CDR3 protein: CASSPSTGNEKLFF
clone size: .
D gene: .
J gene: TRBJ1-4
V gene: TRBV5-1

CDR3 DNA: TGTGCCAGCAGCGCAACTCGGACTAGCGGGGTTGAGACCCAGTACTTC
CDR3 protein: CASSATRTSGVETQYF
clone size: .
D gene: TRBD2
J gene: TRBJ2-5
V gene: TRBV9

CDR3 DNA: TGCGCCAGCAGCTTGGTTGGGCTAGAGGTGACAGATACGCAGTATTTT
CDR3 protein: CASSLVGLEVTDTQYF
clone size: .
D gene: .
J gene: TRBJ2-3
V gene: TRBV5-1

CDR3 DNA: TGTGCCAGCTCACCAGGGACCTCTGGAAACACCATATATTTT
CDR3 protein: CASSPGTSGNTIYF
clone size: .
D gene: .
J gene: TRBJ1-3
V gene: TRBV18

CDR3 DNA: TGTGCCAGCAGCCCCTCTCTTAGGGTAGCGACCGGGGAGCTGTTTTTT
CDR3 protein: CASSPSLRVATGELFF
clone size: once
D gene: .
J gene: TRBJ2-2
V gene: TRBV7-2

CDR3 DNA: TGTGCCAGCTCACCACGCGACAGGATGGTCTACGAGCAGTACTTC
CDR3 protein: CASSPRDRMVYEQYF
clone size: .
D gene: .
J gene: TRBJ2-7
V gene: TRBV18

CDR3 DNA: TGTGCCAGCGTTAATAGCGAGGCTAGCGGAGGTGTCGAAGAGACCCAGTACTTC
CDR3 protein: CASVNSEASGGVEETQYF
clone size: .
D gene: TRBD2
J gene: TRBJ2-5
V gene: TRBV6-4

CDR3 DNA: TGTGCCTGGATTACTAGCGGCGGCCCCTACGAGCAGTACTTC
CDR3 protein: CAWITSGGPYEQYF
clone size: few
D gene: TRBD2
J gene: TRBJ2-7
V gene: TRBV30

CDR3 DNA: TGTGCCACCAGCAGGGAAAGGACTAGTTCCTACAATGAGCAGTTCTTC
CDR3 protein: CATSRERTSSYNEQFF
clone size: .
D gene: TRBD2
J gene: TRBJ2-1
V gene: TRBV15

CDR3 DNA: TGTGCCAGCAGCCAATATACCTTCGACACTGAAGCTTTCTTT
CDR3 protein: CASSQYTFDTEAFF
clone size: .
D gene: .
J gene: TRBJ1-1
V gene: TRBV7-9

CDR3 DNA: TGTGCCAGCAGCTTGGGCATAGCATCCCCCCAGTACTTC
CDR3 protein: CASSLGIASPQYF
clone size: .
D gene: .
J gene: TRBJ2-5
V gene: TRBV7-3

CDR3 DNA: TGTGCCTGGAGTGTTAGCGGGGGTTACGAGCAGTACTTC
CDR3 protein: CAWSVSGGYEQYF
clone size: .
D gene: TRBD2
J gene: TRBJ2-7
V gene: TRBV30

CDR3 DNA: TGCGCCAGCAGCTTGGTTGGGGGCAGACAAAACACTGAAGCTTTCTTT
CDR3 protein: CASSLVGGRQNTEAFF
clone size: few
D gene: .
J gene: TRBJ1-1
V gene: TRBV5-1

CDR3 DNA: TGTGCCATCAGCGCTAGCGGGGGGGAAAATGAGCAGTTCTTC
CDR3 protein: CAISASGGENEQFF
clone size: once
D gene: TRBD2
J gene: TRBJ2-1
V gene: TRBV10-3

CDR3 DNA: TGTGCCACCAGCAGAGATCTAACCCAGGTCGAGCAGTACTTC
CDR3 protein: CATSRDLTQVEQYF
clone size: once
D gene: .
J gene: TRBJ2-7
V gene: TRBV15